The next 26 T cell receptor beta chains were all read from a single sample in a study of regulatory T cells in long-lasting Graves disease. Construction of the TCR beta libraries employed iRepertoire HTBI primers in conjunction with Arm-PCR of CDR3 regions. TCRdb reanalysed the multiplex PCR reads using MiXCR and keeps one entry per CDR3 protein. The table records 620,000 or so distinct CDR3 sequences, about 16% of them present only once. Described time point: newly diagnosed GD, antithyroid drugs for less than 3 months. The TCR library was prepared using RNA isolated from PBMCs. This sample also appeared in a second study, on T cells in Graves' hyperthyroidism and ophthalmopathy.

Here the sequenced sample was peripheral blood mononuclear cells (PBMCs), taken at new diagnosis, from a patient treated with antithyroid drugs. The origin of the receptors is a woman younger than 45 with Graves disease.

Many counts were recorded for this clonotype. The V and J genes are TRBV6-2 or TRBV6-3 and TRBJ2-5; the D is unclear. The CDR3 covers 12 residues. Germline V gene lookup returns CDR1 MNHEY and CDR2 SVGEGT. V lost 0 bases to trimming and J lost 14 bases, with 13 bases between them. CDR3 DNA sequence: TGTGCCAGCAGTTACTCGAAATTCCCAGACTACTTC. Its translation is CASSYSKFPDYF.

The chain combines TRBV30 with TRBJ1-6, with 9 bases fitting TRBD1. Germline CDR1 is GTSNPN and CDR2 is SVGIG (reference sequence). This CDR3 is 15 amino acids long. J was trimmed by 10 bases and V by 4 bases; bases with no gene match: 11. CDR3 loop: CAWTKRDRERSPLHF. CDR3 nucleotide sequence: TGTGCCTGGACAAAGAGGGACAGGGAGCGATCACCCCTCCACTTT.

This clonotype was counted between two and nine times. This chain connects TRBV7-2 to TRBJ2-1, with 10 bases matching TRBD1. There are 17 residues in the CDR3. V trimming: 5 bases; J trimming: 4 bases; junction bases outside the gene matches: 11. Germline CDR1 reads SGHTA; CDR2 reads FQGNSA. The CDR3 sequence is CASSPLGTGVIYNEQFF. CDR3 DNA sequence: TGTGCCAGCAGCCCCCTGGGGACAGGGGTTATTTACAATGAGCAGTTCTTC.

This clonotype was detected many times. The chain links TRBV6-5 to TRBJ1-2; weak D call: TRBD1 (5 bases). Trimming cost V 0 bases and J 4 bases, with 12 bases left between them. This CDR3 has 15 residues. Germline-derived CDR1 and CDR2 are MNHEY and SVGAGI. Written as DNA, the CDR3 is TGTGCCAGCAGTTACTCGAATCGGGGGTCCTATGGCTACACCTTC. This sequence encodes CASSYSNRGSYGYTF.

This clonotype was detected many times. The chain links TRBV28 to TRBJ2-5; D tentatively fits TRBD1 or TRBD2 (5 bases each). The CDR3 is made up of 13 amino acids. Germline values: CDR1 MDHEN, CDR2 SYDVKM. V gave up 3 bases and J gave up 10 bases, with 15 bases separating them. CDR3 coding DNA: TGTGCCAGCAGTTTCGACAGAGTAGGGAGCCAGTACTTC. It is translated as CASSFDRVGSQYF.

A remark on this clonotype: One base away lies a much larger clone, so this may be a sequencing read error. The gene calls are TRBV6-1 and TRBJ2-1, with 11 bases lining up with TRBD2. Germline V gives CDR1 MNHNS, CDR2 SASEGT. This CDR3 has 16 amino acids. J gave up 13 bases and V 6 bases, and 17 bases lay outside the gene matches. The CDR3, as DNA: TGTGCCAGCAGCCGAACTAGCGGGAGACGGGGAGAGACCCAGTTCTTC. As protein: CASSRTSGRRGETQFF.

This clonotype was observed a handful of times. The chain joins TRBV27 to TRBJ2-7; TRBD1 matches 10 bases. Germline CDR1 reads MNHEY; CDR2 reads SMNVEV (reference sequence). The CDR3 covers 14 residues. Losses at the gene ends were 5 bases for V and 4 bases for J; bases not matched to a gene: 5. CDR3 sequence reads: CASSHDRGQYEQYF. CDR3 bases: TGTGCCAGCAGTCATGACAGGGGGCAGTACGAGCAGTACTTC.

This clonotype was recorded at least ten times. The chain recombines TRBV6-1 with TRBJ1-5; D is possibly TRBD1 (5 bases). Germline CDR1 and CDR2: MNHNS and SASEGT. The V end was cut by 6 bases, the J end by 0 bases, with 12 bases between. CDR3 size: 15 residues. The CDR3 loop is CASSGQGYSNQPQHF. DNA for the CDR3: TGTGCCAGCAGCGGCCAGGGATATAGCAATCAGCCCCAGCATTTT.

There are many counts of this clonotype. The chain employs TRBV3-1 and TRBJ1-1, with TRBD1 identical over 8 bases. The CDR3 runs 13 residues. V gave up 3 bases and J gave up 8 bases; unmatched junction bases: 5. Germline assignment: CDR1 LGHDT and CDR2 YNNKEL (reference sequence). The CDR3 nucleotides are TGTGCCAGCAGCCACCTACAGGGGGGAGAAGCTTTCTTT. Translation: CASSHLQGGEAFF.

The J gene is TRBJ1-2, the V gene TRBV7-9; D gene ambiguous. The CDR3 has 11 amino acids. Germline CDR1 SEHNR, CDR2 FQNEAQ (reference sequence). Trimming removed 3 bases from V and 5 bases from J, with 4 bases in between. CDR3 region: CASSFEYGYTF. The CDR3 bases are TGTGCCAGCAGCTTCGAGTATGGCTACACCTTC.

This clonotype was seen many times. The chain has TRBV6-1 and TRBJ1-2; no definite D call. The CDR3 is 15 amino acids. Deletions cut 5 bases from V and 3 bases from J, with 16 bases between. In germline, CDR1 is MNHNS, CDR2 SASEGT. The CDR3, as DNA: TGTGCCAGCAGTCCCTCCTACGACAAATACTATGGCTACACCTTC. Its protein product is CASSPSYDKYYGYTF.

This clonotype was seen at least ten times. The chain carries TRBV6-1 and TRBJ1-1; the D is unclear. The CDR3 has 13 residues. Trimming pared 0 bases from V and 4 bases from J, leaving 6 bases between. Germline V CDR1 and CDR2: MNHNS, SASEGT. This chain's CDR3 is CASSEAPVTEAFF. Here the CDR3 DNA reads TGTGCCAGCAGTGAAGCACCGGTCACTGAAGCTTTCTTT.

This clonotype was observed at least ten times. The chain's CDR3 is CASSSQGKGEQYF. DNA for the CDR3: TGTGCCAGCAGTTCCCAGGGGAAGGGCGAGCAGTACTTC. The chain carries TRBV27 and TRBJ2-7, with D possibly TRBD1 on 6 matching bases. V lost 4 bases and J 6 bases, leaving 13 bases between the germline ends. Per germline, CDR1 MNHEY and CDR2 SMNVEV (reference sequence). The CDR3 contains 13 residues.

On this clonotype: At one of its ends the junction is not consistent with the germline gene, which may arise from a read error. V usage is TRBV19 and J usage is TRBJ2-2, with no clear D. The CDR3 loop spans 15 amino acids. Germline-derived CDR1 and CDR2 are LNHDA and SQIVND (reference sequence). CDR3 sequence (DNA): TGTACCAGTACCCAGAGAGCGATCAACACCGGGGAGCTGTTTTTT. Its protein product is CTSTQRAINTGELFF. Full variable domain (remainder filled in from reference TRBV19 and TRBJ2-2): DGGITQSPKYLFRKEGQNVTLSCEQNLNHDAMYWYRQDPGQGLRLIYYSQIVNDFQKGDIAEGYSVSREKKESFPLTVTSAQKNPTAFYLCTSTQRAINTGELFFGEGSRLTVL.

This clonotype has only a few counts. J is TRBJ2-2 and V is TRBV3-1; the match to TRBD1 covers 7 bases. V was clipped by 4 bases and J by 6 bases; unmatched bases: 8. This CDR3 has 15 amino acids. CDR1 LGHDT and CDR2 YNNKEL come from the germline V gene (reference sequence). CDR3 residues: CASSPDRVSAGELFF. The CDR3 nucleotides are TGTGCCAGCAGCCCCGACAGGGTATCCGCCGGGGAGCTGTTTTTT.

This clonotype was seen more than once but under ten times. The CDR3 is CASSSTTTTDTQYF. Written as DNA, the CDR3 is TGTGCCAGCAGCTCAACCACGACCACAGATACGCAGTATTTT. The chain is built from TRBV7-2 and TRBJ2-3; no definite D call. There are 14 residues in the CDR3. The germline CDR1 and CDR2 sequences are SGHTA and FQGNSA. V lost 4 bases, J lost 2 bases, and 10 bases lay in between. The full variable domain, completed using reference TRBV7-2 and TRBJ2-3, is GAGVSQSPSNKVTEKGKDVELRCDPISGHTALYWYRQSLGQGLEFLIYFQGNSAPDKSGLPSDRFSAERTGGSVSTLTIQRTQQEDSAVYLCASSSTTTTDTQYFGPGTRLTVL.

This chain links TRBV6-2 or TRBV6-3 with TRBJ2-3; 7 nucleotides agree with TRBD1. CDR3 length equals 16 residues. Germline-derived CDR1 and CDR2 are MNHEY and SVGEGT. V lost 4 bases to trimming and J lost 2 bases; unmatched junction nucleotides: 9. The DNA of the CDR3 is TGTGCCAGCAGTTCCCGGCCGGGACAGAACACAGATACGCAGTATTTT. Its translation: CASSSRPGQNTDTQYF.

The chain is built from TRBV11-2 and TRBJ2-7; 11 bases fit TRBD1. The CDR3 extends over 15 amino acids. Germline loops: CDR1 SGHAT, CDR2 FQNNGV. Trimming cost V 5 bases and J 2 bases; bases outside gene matches: 5. CDR3 DNA: TGTGCCAGCAGCCCGGGACAGGGGGAACCCTACGAGCAGTACTTC. Translated, it gives CASSPGQGEPYEQYF.

The rearrangement joins TRBV18 to TRBJ2-3; 12 bases match TRBD2. CDR1 is KGHSH and CDR2 is LQKENI in the germline V gene. V trimming: 4 bases; J trimming: 3 bases; junction bases outside the gene matches: 5. This CDR3 comprises 16 residues. The CDR3 nucleotides read TGTGCCAGCTCACAGACTAGCGGGAGTAAAACAGATACGCAGTATTTT. It specifies CASSQTSGSKTDTQYF.

This clonotype was detected many times. Here the CDR3 DNA reads TGCGCCAGCAGCCAACAGGGGTTACCCGGCATGAACACTGAAGCTTTCTTT. It encodes CASSQQGLPGMNTEAFF. This sequence joins TRBV5-1 and TRBJ1-1, with TRBD1 matching 7 bases. Germline CDR1 reads SGHRS; CDR2 reads YFSETQ. This CDR3 has 17 amino acids. Trimming removed 4 bases from V and 0 bases from J; junction bases left unmatched: 12.

This clonotype has a handful of counts. V gene TRBV7-3 combines with J gene TRBJ1-2; no definite D call. The germline gives CDR1 SGHTA, CDR2 FQGTGA. The CDR3 length is 13 residues. V was trimmed by 2 bases and J by 8 bases, leaving 12 bases between them. The CDR3 bases are TGTGCCAGCAGCTTAGGAGGGCGGTACGGCTACACCTTC. Amino acids: CASSLGGRYGYTF.

This clonotype appeared a few times. This chain joins TRBV6-2 or TRBV6-3 and TRBJ2-7; D possibly corresponds to TRBD1 (6 bases). The germline V gene encodes CDR1 MNHEY and CDR2 SVGEGT. The CDR3 covers 13 residues. V was trimmed by 5 bases and J by 5 bases, leaving 13 bases between them. The CDR3 sequence is CASSISGTNEQYF. In DNA form, the CDR3 reads TGTGCCAGCAGTATCTCGGGGACAAACGAGCAGTACTTC.

In its sample, this clonotype was seen many times. The J gene is TRBJ2-7, the V gene TRBV27; weak D call: TRBD1 (6 bases). This CDR3 is built from 16 residues. Germline lookup yields CDR1 MNHEY and CDR2 SMNVEV (reference sequence). With 0 bases removed from V and 0 bases from J, the gap between germline ends came to 12 bases. The CDR3: CASSLSFVGASYEQYF. The CDR3 nucleotides are TGTGCCAGCAGTTTATCCTTCGTGGGGGCCTCCTACGAGCAGTACTTC.

At least ten counts were recorded for this clonotype. The chain recombines TRBV29-1 with TRBJ1-1; no definite D call. Germline V gives CDR1 SQVTM, CDR2 ANQGSEA. This CDR3 is 11 amino acids long. V was cut by 4 bases and J by 7 bases, with 10 bases left in between. DNA for the CDR3: TGCAGCGTTGTCCCCTTCATTGAAGCTTTCTTT. As protein: CSVVPFIEAFF.

This clonotype was seen a few times. The chain is built from TRBV6-2 or TRBV6-3 and TRBJ2-3; D is unclear. CDR1 MNHEY and CDR2 SVGEGT come from the germline V gene. CDR3 length: 15 amino acids. Trimming shortened V by 4 bases and J by 2 bases, and 13 bases separated the two germline ends. As DNA, the CDR3 is TGTGCCAGCAGTTTGGGTTTAGGTATCACAGATACGCAGTATTTT. Translation gives CASSLGLGITDTQYF.

This clonotype was detected only a few times. This chain joins TRBV7-9 and TRBJ1-1; D is uncertain. Trimming cost V 5 bases and J 9 bases, with 13 bases left between them. The CDR3 is 12 residues long. CDR1 and CDR2 (germline): SEHNR, FQNEAQ (reference sequence). CDR3 nucleotide sequence: TGTGCCAGCAGCCTTGTCCCCCACCAAGCTTTCTTT. Its protein product is CASSLVPHQAFF. Full variable domain (outside the CDR3, taken from reference TRBV7-9 and TRBJ1-1): DTGVSQNPRHKITKRGQNVTFRCDPISEHNRLYWYRQTLGQGPEFLTYFQNEAQLEKSRLLSDRFSAERPKGSFSTLEIQRTEQGDSAMYLCASSLVPHQAFFGQGTRLTVV.